The 25 T cell receptor beta chains below come from one sample, sequenced in a study of PD-1 blockade in mismatch repair-deficient tumors. Profiled with immunoSEQ multiplex PCR; TCRdb holds only in-frame clones, not every one. The top ten clones hold approximately 6.8% of a sample with approximately 100,000 clones, 82% of them seen once. The sequencing here drew on peripheral blood, taken around 8 months after starting pembrolizumab. Receptor source: an adult with mismatch repair-deficient cancer.

The rearrangement uses TRBV11-1 and TRBJ2-1, with 12 bases lining up with TRBD2. Germline CDR1 SGHAT, CDR2 FQDESV (reference sequence). The CDR3 is 16 residues long. V shed 4 bases and J 3 bases; nucleotides not matched to a gene: 4. The CDR3 nucleotides are TGTGCCAGCAGCTCCAGGACTAGCGGGGTCTACAATGAGCAGTTCTTC. The encoded protein is CASSSRTSGVYNEQFF.

The chain recombines TRBV6-5 with TRBJ2-1; 12 bases map to TRBD2. This CDR3 has 15 amino acids. Germline V gene data show CDR1 as MNHEY and CDR2 as SVGAGI. The V and J ends lost 5 bases and 8 bases, in that order; junction bases with no gene match: 7. The CDR3 DNA reads TGTGCCAGCAGTCTGAGACTAGCGGGAGTCGATGAGCAGTTCTTC. It is translated as CASSLRLAGVDEQFF.

This clone was observed once. The chain combines TRBV6-5 with TRBJ2-2, with 7 bases lining up with TRBD2. CDR1 is MNHEY, CDR2 SVGAGI, per germline. The CDR3 runs to 15 residues. V shed 6 bases, J shed 3 bases, and the junction held 7 bases outside the gene matches. The CDR3 DNA reads TGTGCCAGCAGATCAGGCGGGAGTGACACCGGGGAGCTGTTTTTT. It is translated as CASRSGGSDTGELFF.

The chain joins TRBV7-8 to TRBJ1-5, with a possible D match to TRBD1 (5 bases). Trimming stripped 4 bases from V and 3 bases from J, with 16 bases between. The CDR3 sequence is 16 residues long. Germline CDR1 SGHVS, CDR2 FQNEAQ. The CDR3 loop is CASSSKLDRNNQPQHF. In nucleotides, the CDR3 is TGTGCCAGCAGCTCCAAACTCGACAGAAACAATCAGCCCCAGCATTTT. The variable domain in full, with the rest retrieved from reference TRBV7-8 and TRBJ1-5, is GAGVSQSPRYKVAKRGQDVALRCDPISGHVSLFWYQQALGQGPEFLTYFQNEAQLDKSGLPSDRFFAERPEGSVSTLKIQRTQQEDSAVYLCASSSKLDRNNQPQHFGDGTRLSIL.

The chain combines TRBV5-1 with TRBJ2-7; D is possibly TRBD1 (5 bases). The CDR3 covers 12 residues. Trimming shortened V by 6 bases and J by 3 bases, and 10 bases separated the two germline ends. Germline V lookup: CDR1 SGHRS, CDR2 YFSETQ. The CDR3 region has the DNA TGCGCCAGCACGGACCAGGGCTACGAGCAGTACTTC. Amino acid sequence: CASTDQGYEQYF.

This chain links TRBV5-1 with TRBJ2-4, with 9 bases matching TRBD2. This CDR3 has 16 amino acids. Germline-derived CDR1 and CDR2 are SGHRS and YFSETQ. Trimming at V came to 0 bases and at J to 3 bases, leaving 4 bases not matched to a gene. CDR3 loop: CASSLEVAGVKNIQYF. The DNA for the CDR3 is TGCGCCAGCAGCTTGGAGGTAGCGGGAGTCAAAAACATTCAGTACTTC.

Worth noting for this clone: This sample also contains other DNA sequences that code for the same CDR3. J is TRBJ2-1 and V is TRBV11-3, with 12 bases lining up with TRBD2. Germline CDR1 reads SGHNT; CDR2 reads YENEEA. The V segment lost 1 base and the J segment 4 bases; nucleotides outside the gene matches: 2. This CDR3 spans 16 amino acids. The CDR3 spells CASSLAGTSGYNEQFF. The CDR3 bases are TGTGCCAGCAGCTTAGCGGGGACTAGCGGGTACAATGAGCAGTTCTTC.

The chain carries TRBV5-1 and TRBJ2-1; TRBD2 matches 12 bases. The germline gives CDR1 SGHRS, CDR2 YFSETQ. V was pared by 0 bases and J by 7 bases, with 8 bases of the junction left unmatched. The CDR3 consists of 17 residues. The CDR3 is CASSLGPSGRGNNEQFF. CDR3 coding DNA: TGCGCCAGCAGCTTGGGCCCTAGCGGGAGGGGTAATAATGAGCAGTTCTTC.

The chain employs TRBV9 and TRBJ2-3, with 9 bases that match TRBD2. There are 17 residues in the CDR3. The junction had 8 bases not matched to a gene; V was cut back by 0 bases and J by 3 bases. Germline V gives CDR1 SGDLS, CDR2 YYNGEE. The CDR3 here is CASSVGNSGRRTDTQYF. CDR3 bases: TGTGCCAGCAGCGTAGGAAATAGCGGGAGACGAACAGATACGCAGTATTTT.

The V and J genes are TRBV6-5 and TRBJ1-2; 7 positions agree with TRBD1. V shed 6 bases, J shed 3 bases, and the junction held 7 bases outside the gene matches. The CDR3 contains 14 residues. CDR1 is MNHEY, CDR2 SVGAGI, per germline. The CDR3 sequence: CASSLGQDDYGYTF. For the CDR3, the DNA is TGTGCCAGCAGCCTCGGACAGGACGACTATGGCTACACCTTC.

This chain joins TRBV30 and TRBJ2-7, with D maybe TRBD2 (5 bases). The germline V and J ends were trimmed by 0 bases and 8 bases, with 32 bases remaining between them. This CDR3 spans 19 amino acids. Germline CDR1 GTSNPN, CDR2 SVGIG (reference sequence). CDR3 sequence reads: CAWSVYTGRYLAGVTQQYF. The CDR3 bases are TGTGCCTGGAGTGTCTACACCGGCCGTTATTTGGCGGGTGTTACCCAGCAGTACTTC.

V gene TRBV18 combines with J gene TRBJ1-1; 7 positions match TRBD1. V was clipped by 6 bases and J by 3 bases; unmatched bases: 7. CDR1 and CDR2 (germline): KGHSH, LQKENI. The CDR3 has 14 amino acids. The CDR3: CASSTSGGDTEAFF. CDR3 nucleotides: TGTGCCAGCTCCACTTCAGGGGGGGACACTGAAGCTTTCTTT.

V usage is TRBV9 and J usage is TRBJ2-7; weak D call: TRBD1 (5 bases). Trimming shortened V by 1 base and J by 3 bases, and 11 bases separated the two germline ends. The CDR3 is made up of 14 amino acids. Germline lookup yields CDR1 SGDLS and CDR2 YYNGEE. CDR3 bases: TGTGCCAGCAGCGTATCAGGACAAGTCTACGAGCAGTACTTC. Amino acid sequence: CASSVSGQVYEQYF.

The rearrangement uses TRBV2 and TRBJ1-2; 9 bases match TRBD1. Germline assignment: CDR1 SNHLY and CDR2 FYNNEI. The CDR3 is made up of 14 amino acids. V was clipped by 6 bases and J by 8 bases; unmatched bases: 10. The CDR3 reads CASSLDRGRGGYTF. CDR3 DNA sequence: TGTGCCAGCAGCCTGGACAGGGGAAGAGGCGGCTACACCTTC.

This clone has a handful of counts. The chain combines TRBV6-1 with TRBJ2-7; possible D gene TRBD1, 6 bases. The CDR3 runs to 14 residues. The germline V and J ends were trimmed by 7 bases and 1 base, with 14 bases remaining between them. The germline V gene has CDR1 MNHNS and CDR2 SASEGT. The CDR3 DNA sequence: TGTGCCAGCACCAGGACAGCCACTTCCTACGAGCAGTACTTC. The encoded protein is CASTRTATSYEQYF.

This sequence joins TRBV5-4 and TRBJ2-1; the D gene is possibly TRBD2 (6 bases). There are 15 residues in the CDR3. V was clipped by 5 bases and J by 0 bases, with 12 bases between them. Germline CDR1 reads SGHNT; CDR2 reads YYREEE (reference sequence). The CDR3 region is CASSLAASSYNEQFF. The CDR3 nucleotides read TGTGCCAGCAGTTTAGCGGCCAGCTCCTACAATGAGCAGTTCTTC.

Only one count was recorded for this clone. The chain combines TRBV29-1 with TRBJ1-4, with D unclear. V gave up 3 bases and J gave up 8 bases, with 7 bases separating them. The CDR3 loop spans 11 amino acids. CDR1 SQVTM and CDR2 ANQGSEA come from the germline V gene. Here the CDR3 reads CSVEAGEKLFF. The CDR3 DNA reads as TGCAGCGTTGAGGCCGGGGAAAAACTGTTTTTT.

The chain has TRBV28 and TRBJ1-1; D remains ambiguous. This CDR3 region has 14 residues. V lost 3 bases and J lost 4, with 12 bases in between. From germline, CDR1 is MDHEN and CDR2 SYDVKM. In DNA form, the CDR3 reads TGTGCCAGCAGTTTCCCGGGAATCGGCACTGAAGCTTTCTTT. It is translated as CASSFPGIGTEAFF.

This chain connects TRBV5-1 to TRBJ1-1; possibly TRBD1 for D (6 bases). In germline, CDR1 is SGHRS, CDR2 YFSETQ. The CDR3 length is 17 residues. Trimming shortened V by 2 bases and J by 0 bases, and 17 bases separated the two germline ends. The CDR3 DNA is TGCGCCAGCAGCTTAGGGGGGACAACCGTAATGAACACTGAAGCTTTCTTT. The encoded protein is CASSLGGTTVMNTEAFF.

This rearrangement joins TRBV6-5 to TRBJ2-1; D possibly corresponds to TRBD2 (6 bases). Germline V gene data show CDR1 as MNHEY and CDR2 as SVGAGI. The CDR3 has 15 residues. Trimming removed 5 bases at V and 2 bases at J, with 13 bases between. The CDR3 DNA is TGTGCCAGCAGTCCCGGGACTTCTACCTACAATGAGCAGTTCTTC. Its translation: CASSPGTSTYNEQFF.

With respect to this clone: Other DNA variants within this sample encode the same CDR3. The chain is built from TRBV5-4 and TRBJ2-3, with D uncertain. CDR1 and CDR2 (germline): SGHNT, YYREEE (reference sequence). V lost 1 base to trimming and J lost 3 bases, with 3 bases between them. This CDR3 region has 12 residues. CDR3 sequence (DNA): TGTGCCAGCAGCTTGAGTACAGATACGCAGTATTTT. This encodes CASSLSTDTQYF.

The rearrangement uses TRBV7-3 and TRBJ2-1; possibly TRBD1 for D (7 bases). CDR3 length: 15 amino acids. In germline, CDR1 is SGHTA, CDR2 FQGTGA. V lost 6 bases and J 9 bases, leaving 21 bases between the germline ends. CDR3 nucleotides: TGTGCCAGCAGACTAGGGGGCGGACTGACTAGTGAGCAGTTCTTC. Its translation: CASRLGGGLTSEQFF.

The V call is TRBV19, the J call TRBJ1-1; 7 bases map to TRBD1. Trimming at V came to 4 bases and at J to 1 base, leaving 0 bases not matched to a gene. The CDR3 totals 13 residues. Germline CDR1 LNHDA, CDR2 SQIVND (reference sequence). CDR3 coding DNA: TGTGCCAGTAGTACAGGGGGGAACACTGAAGCTTTCTTT. It translates to CASSTGGNTEAFF.

The V and J genes are TRBV5-6 and TRBJ1-5, with D hard to call. The CDR3 contains 12 residues. Germline V CDR1 and CDR2: SGHDT, YYEEEE. V lost 0 bases to trimming and J lost 7 bases, with 5 bases between them. The CDR3 here is CASSLASQPQHF. The CDR3 DNA sequence: TGTGCCAGCAGCTTGGCATCCCAGCCCCAGCATTTT.

The chain employs TRBV5-3 and TRBJ2-3; TRBD2 might be the D (7 bases). TRBV5-3 is treated as an ORF (open reading frame) with a function not yet certain. V lost 3 bases and J lost 5, with 13 bases in between. The CDR3 is 14 residues long. The chain's CDR3 is CARSSGGREDTQYF. In DNA, the CDR3 is TGTGCCAGAAGCTCGGGGGGCCGTGAAGATACGCAGTATTTT.